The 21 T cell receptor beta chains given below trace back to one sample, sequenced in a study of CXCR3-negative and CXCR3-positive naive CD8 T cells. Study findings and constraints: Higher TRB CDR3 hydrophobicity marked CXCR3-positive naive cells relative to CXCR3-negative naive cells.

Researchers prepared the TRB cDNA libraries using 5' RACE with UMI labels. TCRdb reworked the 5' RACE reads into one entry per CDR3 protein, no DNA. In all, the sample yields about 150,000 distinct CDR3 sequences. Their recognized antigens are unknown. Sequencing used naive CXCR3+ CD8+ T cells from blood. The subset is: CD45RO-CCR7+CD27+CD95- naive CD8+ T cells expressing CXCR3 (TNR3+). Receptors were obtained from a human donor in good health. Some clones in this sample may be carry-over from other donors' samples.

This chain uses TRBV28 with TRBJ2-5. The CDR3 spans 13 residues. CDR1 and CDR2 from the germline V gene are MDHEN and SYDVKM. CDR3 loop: CASSHTSQETQYF.

The CDR3 protein is CASSESLGHSYEQYF. The rearrangement uses TRBV10-2 and TRBJ2-7; TCRdb lists TRBD1, though no DNA is available to test this call. This CDR3 comprises 15 residues. Germline values: CDR1 WSHSY, CDR2 SAAADI.

CDR3 amino acids: CANRGAETQYF. The gene calls are TRBV24-1 and TRBJ2-5; TCRdb selects TRBD1, and the lack of DNA leaves this call unchecked. The CDR3 sequence is 11 residues long. Per the germline V gene, CDR1 is KGHDR and CDR2 is SFDVKD.

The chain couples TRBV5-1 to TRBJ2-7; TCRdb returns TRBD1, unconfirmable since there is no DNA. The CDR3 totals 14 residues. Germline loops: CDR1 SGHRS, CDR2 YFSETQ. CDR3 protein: CASSLWQGEYEQYF. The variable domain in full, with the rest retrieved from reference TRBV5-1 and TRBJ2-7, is KAGVTQTPRYLIKTRGQQVTLSCSPISGHRSVSWYQQTPGQGLQFLFEYFSETQRNKGNFPGRFSGRQFSNSRSEMNVSTLELGDSALYLCASSLWQGEYEQYFGPGTRLTVT.

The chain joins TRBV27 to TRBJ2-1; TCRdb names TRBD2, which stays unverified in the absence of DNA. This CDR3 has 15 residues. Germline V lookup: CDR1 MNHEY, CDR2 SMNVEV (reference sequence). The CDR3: CAIRAGLARHNEQFF.

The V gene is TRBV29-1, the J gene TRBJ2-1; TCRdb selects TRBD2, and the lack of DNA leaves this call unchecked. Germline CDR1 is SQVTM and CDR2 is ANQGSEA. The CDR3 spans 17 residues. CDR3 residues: CSVEKLAEDFSYNEQFF.

The CDR3 region is CSVQHGQGGVSTDTQYF. This chain links TRBV29-1 with TRBJ2-3; with no DNA, the TCRdb D assignment of TRBD1 cannot be verified. The CDR3 is 17 residues long. Germline CDR1 and CDR2: SQVTM and ANQGSEA.

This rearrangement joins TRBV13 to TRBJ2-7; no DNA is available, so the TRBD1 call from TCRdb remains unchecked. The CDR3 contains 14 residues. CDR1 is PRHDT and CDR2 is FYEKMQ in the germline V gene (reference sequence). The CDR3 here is CASSSMTDSYEQYF.

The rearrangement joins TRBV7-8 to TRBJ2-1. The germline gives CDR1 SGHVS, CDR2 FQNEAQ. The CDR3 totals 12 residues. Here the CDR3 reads CASTPLYNEQFF.

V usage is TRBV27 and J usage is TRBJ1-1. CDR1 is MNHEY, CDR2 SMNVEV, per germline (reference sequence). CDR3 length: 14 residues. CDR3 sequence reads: CASSLGLTNTEAFF.

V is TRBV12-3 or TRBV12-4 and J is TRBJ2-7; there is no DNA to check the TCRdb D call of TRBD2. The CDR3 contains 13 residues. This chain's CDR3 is CASSPGGPNEQYF.

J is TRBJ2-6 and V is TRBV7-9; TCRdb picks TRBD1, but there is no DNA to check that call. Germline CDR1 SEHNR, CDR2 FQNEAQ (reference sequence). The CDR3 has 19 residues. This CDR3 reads CASSRIVGTVFSGANVLTF.

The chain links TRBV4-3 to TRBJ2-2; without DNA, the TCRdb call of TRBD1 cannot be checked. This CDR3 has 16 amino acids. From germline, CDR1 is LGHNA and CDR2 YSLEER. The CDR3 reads CASSQSAGVDTGELFF.

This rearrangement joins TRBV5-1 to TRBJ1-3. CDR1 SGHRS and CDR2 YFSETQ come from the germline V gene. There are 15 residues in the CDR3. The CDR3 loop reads CASSLEGTSGNTIYF.

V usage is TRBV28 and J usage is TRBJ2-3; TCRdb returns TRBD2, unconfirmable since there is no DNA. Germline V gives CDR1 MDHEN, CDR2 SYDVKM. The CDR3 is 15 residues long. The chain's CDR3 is CASSLRTSGTDTQYF. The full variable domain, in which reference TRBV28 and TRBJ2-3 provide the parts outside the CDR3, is DVKVTQSSRYLVKRTGEKVFLECVQDMDHENMFWYRQDPGLGLRLIYFSYDVKMKEKGDIPEGYSVSREKKERFSLILESASTNQTSMYLCASSLRTSGTDTQYFGPGTRLTVL.

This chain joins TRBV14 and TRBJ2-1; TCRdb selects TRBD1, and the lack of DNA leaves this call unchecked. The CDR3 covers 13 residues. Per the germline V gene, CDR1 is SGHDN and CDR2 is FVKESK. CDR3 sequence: CASGQGVLDEQFF.

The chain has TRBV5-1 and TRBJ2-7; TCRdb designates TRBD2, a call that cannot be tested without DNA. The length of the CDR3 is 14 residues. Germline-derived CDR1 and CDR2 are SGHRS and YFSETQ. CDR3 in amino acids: CASSGTTTVYEQYF.

The CDR3 spells CATSPTGSNQPQHF. This chain joins TRBV24-1 and TRBJ1-5; TCRdb's D gene call, TRBD1, goes unchecked for lack of DNA. The CDR3 loop spans 14 amino acids. The germline CDR1 and CDR2 sequences are KGHDR and SFDVKD.

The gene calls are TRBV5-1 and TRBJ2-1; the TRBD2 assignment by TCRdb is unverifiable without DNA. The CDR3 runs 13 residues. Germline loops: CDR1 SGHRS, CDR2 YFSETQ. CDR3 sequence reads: CASVRENYNEQFF.

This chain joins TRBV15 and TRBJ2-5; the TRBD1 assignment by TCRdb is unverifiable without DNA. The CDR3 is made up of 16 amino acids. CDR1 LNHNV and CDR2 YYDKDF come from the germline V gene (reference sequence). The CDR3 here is CATSRAFFGGAETQYF.

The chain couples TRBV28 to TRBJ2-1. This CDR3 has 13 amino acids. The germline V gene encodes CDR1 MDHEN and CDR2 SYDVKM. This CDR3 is CASSFQQVGEQFF.